The 19 T cell receptor beta chains in this list originate from one sample, sequenced in a study of vaccination and CD4 T cells after COVID-19. Once obtained from cultured CD4+ T cells, the DNA was sequenced using the Oncomine TCR Beta short-read assay. TCRdb reprocessed the PCR reads with MiXCR, giving one entry per CDR3 protein. The sample holds approximately 23,000 distinct CDR3 sequences, roughly two fifths seen once. Time point here: late sampling 161 to 241 days after vaccination in a few convalescent patients. This sample's treatment: approximately 9-day PBMC culture with coronavirus spike peptide pools or control peptides (ViraFEST assay). No antigen is known for these receptors. Sequenced material: CD4+ T cells from blood, cultured in vitro, taken about 7 months after SARS-CoV-2 vaccination. These receptors all stem from a human donor who had recovered from COVID-19.

The chain couples TRBV20-1 to TRBJ1-2, with D perhaps matching TRBD1 (6 bases). The CDR3 consists of 14 residues. V gave up 3 bases and J gave up 8 bases, with 19 bases separating them. CDR1 is DFQATT and CDR2 is SNEGSKA in the germline V gene (reference sequence). CDR3 loop: CSASDGGLVEGYTF. Written as DNA, the CDR3 is TGCAGTGCTAGTGACGGGGGGCTGGTTGAAGGCTACACCTTC.

The chain links TRBV19 to TRBJ2-7; D not resolved. V lost 4 bases and J 1 base, leaving 14 bases between the germline ends. The CDR3 spans 15 residues. Germline V gives CDR1 LNHDA, CDR2 SQIVND (reference sequence). CDR3 protein: CASSKRRAPSYEQYF. DNA of the CDR3: TGTGCCAGTAGTAAGAGACGGGCCCCTTCCTACGAGCAGTACTTC.

This clonotype was counted only a few times. The chain combines TRBV7-6 with TRBJ2-7; TRBD1 matches 8 bases. The CDR3 extends over 16 amino acids. Germline CDR1 SGHVS, CDR2 FNYEAQ. Trimming cost V 0 bases and J 7 bases; bases outside gene matches: 11. CDR3 sequence reads: CASSLAPDRGSSEQYF. The CDR3 nucleotides are TGTGCCAGCAGCTTAGCCCCCGACAGGGGAAGTAGTGAGCAGTACTTC.

The chain recombines TRBV5-6 with TRBJ2-7; TRBD2 matches 11 bases. Germline V CDR1 and CDR2: SGHDT, YYEEEE. J was trimmed by 0 bases and V by 5 bases; bases with no gene match: 25. The CDR3 consists of 22 residues. CDR3 sequence: CASSPTSGGLPWLLSGSYEQYF. In DNA form, the CDR3 reads TGTGCCAGCAGTCCTACTAGCGGGGGCCTCCCGTGGCTGTTATCCGGCTCCTACGAGCAGTACTTC.

The rearrangement uses TRBV7-2 and TRBJ2-5; possibly TRBD2 for D (5 bases). Germline V gene lookup returns CDR1 SGHTA and CDR2 FQGNSA. V was trimmed by 7 bases and J by 5 bases, leaving 11 bases between them. The CDR3 consists of 12 residues. In DNA, the CDR3 is TGTGCCAGCAAGGAGGTTAGCGAGACCCAGTACTTC. Its translation is CASKEVSETQYF.

This clonotype turned up a few times. V and J are TRBV5-1 and TRBJ1-1; tentative D call: TRBD1 (5 bases). Trimming pared 4 bases from V and 0 bases from J, leaving 10 bases between. This CDR3 spans 14 amino acids. CDR1 is SGHRS and CDR2 is YFSETQ in the germline V gene. In nucleotides, the CDR3 is TGCGCCAGCAGCCTCGGGACGATGAACACTGAAGCTTTCTTT. This codes for CASSLGTMNTEAFF.

The V call is TRBV7-8, the J call TRBJ2-7; D is ambiguous. V was cut by 4 bases and J by 4 bases, with 14 bases left in between. The germline V gene has CDR1 SGHVS and CDR2 FQNEAQ. The length of the CDR3 is 14 residues. CDR3: CASSSRAASYEQYF. CDR3 in DNA: TGTGCCAGCAGCTCTCGGGCAGCTTCTTACGAGCAGTACTTC.

The V call is TRBV23-1, the J call TRBJ1-5; D unresolved. TRBV23-1 is known as an ORF, though its function is uncertain. This CDR3 is built from 14 residues. With 4 bases removed from V and 4 bases from J, the gap between germline ends came to 11 bases. DNA for the CDR3: TGCGCCAGCAGTCCACCACATACGAATCAGCCCCAGCATTTT. Encoded protein: CASSPPHTNQPQHF.

This clonotype appeared many times. This chain links TRBV7-3 with TRBJ2-3, with no clear D. CDR1 and CDR2 from the germline V gene are SGHTA and FQGTGA. V shed 5 bases and J shed 2 bases, with 11 bases lying between them. The CDR3 loop spans 14 amino acids. Here the CDR3 DNA reads TGTGCCAGCAGCCCTGGCCAAACCACAGATACGCAGTATTTT. This encodes CASSPGQTTDTQYF.

In its sample, this clonotype was seen a few times. The rearrangement links TRBV19 to TRBJ1-2, with D possibly matching TRBD1 (6 bases). The CDR3 has 15 residues. Germline values: CDR1 LNHDA, CDR2 SQIVND (reference sequence). V was trimmed by 3 bases and J by 4 bases, leaving 15 bases between them. CDR3 residues: CASSMIGGPTYGYTF. DNA of the CDR3: TGTGCCAGTAGTATGATCGGGGGCCCGACCTATGGCTACACCTTC.

This clonotype was picked up a small number of times. This chain joins TRBV7-3 and TRBJ2-2, with D maybe TRBD1 (6 bases). With 2 bases removed from V and 1 base from J, the gap between germline ends came to 11 bases. The CDR3 runs to 16 residues. Germline V CDR1 and CDR2: SGHTA, FQGTGA. CDR3 sequence (DNA): TGTGCCAGCAGCTTAGTTGGGACACAGAACACCGGGGAGCTGTTTTTT. Translated, it gives CASSLVGTQNTGELFF.

Turning to this clonotype: One base away lies a much larger clone, so this may be a sequencing read error. V is TRBV20-1 and J is TRBJ2-3, with 8 positions matching TRBD2. The germline V gene has CDR1 DFQATT and CDR2 SNEGSKA (reference sequence). The V segment lost 0 bases and the J segment 6 bases; nucleotides outside the gene matches: 14. The CDR3 runs to 17 residues. CDR3 region: CSARDRLAGLRGDTQYF. CDR3 nucleotides: TGCAGTGCTAGAGATAGGCTAGCGGGCCTCCGCGGGGATACGCAGTATTTT.

This chain links TRBV11-2 with TRBJ1-1; maybe TRBD1 (5 bases). This CDR3 contains 13 residues. Germline values: CDR1 SGHAT, CDR2 FQNNGV. The V end lost 3 bases, the J end lost 4 bases, and 9 bases lay between the germline ends. CDR3 protein: CASSFTGGTEAFF. CDR3 DNA: TGTGCCAGCAGCTTTACGGGGGGCACTGAAGCTTTCTTT.

This clonotype was seen only once. The J gene is TRBJ2-7, the V gene TRBV19; D might be TRBD1 (6 bases). CDR3 length: 17 amino acids. Trimming took 5 bases from V and 6 from J, leaving 26 bases between them. Germline V gene lookup returns CDR1 LNHDA and CDR2 SQIVND (reference sequence). The CDR3 loop reads CASSSRQGWFVGGEQYF. In DNA form, the CDR3 reads TGTGCCAGTAGTTCCCGGCAGGGGTGGTTCGTAGGGGGCGAGCAGTACTTC.

V is TRBV5-6 and J is TRBJ1-6, with a possible D match to TRBD1 (5 bases). The CDR3 consists of 14 residues. CDR1 SGHDT and CDR2 YYEEEE come from the germline V gene. Trimming took off 1 base at V and 8 bases at J, with 10 bases between the two ends. The CDR3 region has the DNA TGTGCCAGCAGCTTGCGAGGGGTTTATTCACCCCTCCACTTT. Amino acid sequence: CASSLRGVYSPLHF.

This clonotype has just a few counts. V and J are TRBV20-1 and TRBJ2-7; D is uncertain. CDR1 is DFQATT and CDR2 is SNEGSKA in the germline V gene (reference sequence). Trimming cost V 3 bases and J 2 bases, with 8 bases left between them. This CDR3 contains 12 residues. This chain's CDR3 is CSARWKTYEQYF. In nucleotides, the CDR3 is TGCAGTGCTAGGTGGAAGACCTACGAGCAGTACTTC.

This clonotype was picked up a small number of times. J is TRBJ1-5 and V is TRBV24-1, with 9 bases lining up with TRBD1. The CDR3 has 15 residues. The ends lost 7 bases at V and 1 base at J; junction bases unmatched: 4. Looked up from germline, CDR1 is KGHDR and CDR2 is SFDVKD. CDR3 residues: CATRPGTGSNQPQHF. Written as DNA, the CDR3 is TGTGCCACCAGGCCCGGGACAGGGAGCAATCAGCCCCAGCATTTT.

The chain uses TRBV20-1 and TRBJ2-5; D might be TRBD1 (5 bases). This CDR3 spans 15 amino acids. Germline V lookup: CDR1 DFQATT, CDR2 SNEGSKA (reference sequence). V gave up 0 bases and J gave up 3 bases, with 14 bases separating them. Here the CDR3 DNA reads TGCAGTGCTAGAGACTGGAACAGGCCGGAAGAGACCCAGTACTTC. Translating gives CSARDWNRPEETQYF.

This clonotype came up once. The J gene is TRBJ1-3, the V gene TRBV7-2, with TRBD1 identical over 7 bases. The CDR3 is made up of 15 amino acids. Germline V gene lookup returns CDR1 SGHTA and CDR2 FQGNSA. V lost 3 bases, J lost 2 bases, and 4 bases stayed unmatched. The CDR3 DNA reads as TGTGCCAGCAGCTTCCCTACAGGGGCTGGAAACACCATATATTTT. Protein: CASSFPTGAGNTIYF.